This is a list of T cell receptor beta chains from one sample in a study of blood T cell repertoires in COVID-19. Profiling relied on immunoSEQ multiplex PCR, and the TCRdb table lists in-frame clones only, not all of them. This table has approximately 450,000 clones, approximately 90% appearing once. Sequencing was done on a sample of PBMCs or T cells enriched from blood (not recorded which). The source of these receptors is a man aged 25-45 years who had recovered from COVID-19. Each CDR3 is given with its conserved first and last residue. Each record gives: J gene, D gene, V gene, clone size, CDR3 protein, CDR3 DNA. The D gene is left open where the match is weak. Rows may omit the clone size; those that give it use once, few, many or a size class.

TRBJ2-3,TRBD2,TRBV7-9,.,CASSIDSSGGTDTQYF,TGTGCCAGCAGCATAGACTCTAGCGGGGGCACAGATACGCAGTATTTT
TRBJ2-5,TRBD2,TRBV18,.,CASSPRLAGAQETQYF,TGTGCCAGCTCACCTCGACTAGCGGGAGCCCAGGAGACCCAGTACTTC
TRBJ2-1,.,TRBV10-3,.,CAISESNGHEQFF,TGTGCCATCAGTGAGTCGAATGGGCATGAGCAGTTCTTC
TRBJ2-2,TRBD2,TRBV3-1/TRBV3-2,once,CASRRLAGGLSGELFF,TGTGCCAGCAGGCGACTAGCGGGAGGGCTCTCCGGGGAGCTGTTTTTT
TRBJ1-1,TRBD1,TRBV7-2,.,CASSWAGGSEAFF,TGTGCCAGCAGCTGGGCAGGGGGGAGTGAAGCTTTCTTT
TRBJ2-7,TRBD2,TRBV27,.,CASSLGLAGVYEQYF,TGTGCCAGCAGTTTAGGGCTAGCGGGAGTGTACGAGCAGTACTTC
TRBJ1-1,TRBD1,TRBV2,.,CASSLDRGRYTEAFF,TGTGCCAGTTCTCTGGACAGGGGTCGTTACACTGAAGCTTTCTTT
TRBJ2-3,TRBD2,TRBV3-1/TRBV3-2,.,CASSQDSGLADTDTQYF,TGTGCCAGCAGCCAAGATTCGGGCCTAGCGGACACAGATACGCAGTATTTT
TRBJ1-2,TRBD1,TRBV5-6,.,CASSLWRGLDNYGYTF,TGTGCCAGCAGCTTGTGGAGGGGGCTTGATAACTATGGCTACACCTTC
TRBJ1-2,.,TRBV11-2,few,CASTKGGVGGYTF,TGTGCCAGCACTAAGGGGGGGGTCGGTGGCTACACCTTC
TRBJ1-1,.,TRBV27,once,CASSLRGNTEAFF,TGTGCCAGCAGCCTCAGGGGAAACACTGAAGCTTTCTTT
TRBJ1-1,.,TRBV18,.,CASSQEATAEAFF,TGTGCCAGCTCACAAGAGGCGACGGCTGAAGCTTTCTTT
TRBJ2-7,TRBD1,TRBV24-1,.,CATSDPRDRTYEQYF,TGTGCCACCAGTGACCCCCGGGACAGAACCTACGAGCAGTACTTC
TRBJ2-7,TRBD2,TRBV18,.,CASSPPGLLSYEQYF,TGTGCCAGCTCACCGCCGGGACTACTCTCCTACGAGCAGTACTTC
TRBJ2-1,.,TRBV27,.,CASTRAGSGIQFF,TGTGCCAGCACCCGAGCGGGTAGTGGTATACAGTTCTTC
TRBJ1-2,TRBD1,TRBV6-5,.,CASSYDRAYGYTF,TGTGCCAGCAGTTACGACAGGGCCTATGGCTACACCTTC
TRBJ1-2,.,TRBV7-2,.,CASSAMEGGYYGYTF,TGTGCCAGCAGCGCCATGGAGGGAGGGTACTATGGCTACACCTTC
TRBJ1-3,.,TRBV6-6,.,CASSYGAGAGNTIYF,TGTGCCAGCAGTTACGGAGCGGGCGCTGGAAACACCATATATTTT